This record covers a single T cell receptor beta chain. Its specificity is not known. Its ends do not fully match the called genes, so a read error is possible. This CDR3 is built from 14 residues. Germline V gives CDR1 SGHVS, CDR2 FQNEAQ. These data come from a study of T cells in Graves' hyperthyroidism and ophthalmopathy. For the diagnoses, clinical symptoms, serum thyroxine and TRAb, thyroid ultrasound and orbital computed tomography were used. Out of roughly 9.1 ml of fresh peripheral blood came the PBMCs. Researchers took RNA transcripts and amplified the TCR beta CDR3 regions from them. In the first-round RT-PCR of the TCR CDR3, the HTBI primer set was used. One entry per CDR3 protein results from TCRdb running MiXCR on the multiplex PCR reads. The sample holds around 690,000 distinct CDR3 sequences; under 25% are singletons and the top ten take approximately 30%. Study-level points and caveats: Classification by a 13 V-J model distinguished ophthalmopathy from stable hyperthyroidism. The model predicted ophthalmopathy a median around 6.5 months before onset.

The V call is TRBV7-8, the J call TRBJ2-3, with D maybe TRBD2 (6 bases). The TCR sequence derives from a man aged 25 to 40 with Graves' ophthalmopathy. Sequenced: blood. CDR3 region: CACSLPGVTDTQYF. In nucleotides, the CDR3 is TGTGCCTGCAGCTTACCGGGAGTAACAGATACGCAGTATTTT. The full variable domain, its missing parts supplied by reference TRBV7-8 and TRBJ2-3, is GAGVSQSPRYKVAKRGQDVALRCDPISGHVSLFWYQQALGQGPEFLTYFQNEAQLDKSGLPSDRFFAERPEGSVSTLKIQRTQQEDSAVYLCACSLPGVTDTQYFGPGTRLTVL.